Below, 25 T cell receptor beta chains from the same sample are listed, as sequenced in a study of T-cell memory formation after mild COVID-19 (dated by TCRdb to the early 2020s). Library method: 5' RACE. Sequencing was carried out with an Illumina NovaSeq 6000. The public reads were reprocessed in TCRdb via fastp at Q25 and MiXCR, keeping in-frame beta chains. Rows are combined by CDR3 protein, so each entry shows the most common genes and DNA. The table for this sample lists under 350,000 distinct CDR3 sequences; around 15% of them were counted only once. In total, the top ten clones hold 22% of the sample. Sequencing used PBMCs or a T cell subset sorted from them (not recorded which). The receptor set was obtained from a young man who had mild COVID-19 (a few samples of this study predate the infection). The sample titles of this study are shuffled in the database, so cell type and time point are left out; the donor was told from shared clones.

The chain joins TRBV7-9 to TRBJ1-5; D is possibly TRBD1 (5 bases). The CDR3 has 13 amino acids. V was trimmed by 1 base and J by 8 bases, leaving 9 bases between them. Germline assignment: CDR1 SEHNR and CDR2 FQNEAQ (reference sequence). The CDR3 sequence is CASSLDPGEPQHF. In nucleotides, the CDR3 is TGTGCCAGCAGCTTAGACCCGGGGGAGCCCCAGCATTTT.

The sample holds one count of this clonotype. The V and J genes are TRBV7-9 and TRBJ2-5, with D tentatively TRBD1 (5 bases). Trimming shortened V by 1 base and J by 2 bases, and 11 bases separated the two germline ends. CDR3 length equals 15 residues. Per the germline V gene, CDR1 is SEHNR and CDR2 is FQNEAQ (reference sequence). The CDR3 bases are TGTGCCAGCAGCTTAGGGCAAGGGGAACAAGAGACCCAGTACTTC. Amino acid sequence: CASSLGQGEQETQYF. Full variable domain (remainder filled in from reference TRBV7-9 and TRBJ2-5): DTGVSQNPRHKITKRGQNVTFRCDPISEHNRLYWYRQTLGQGPEFLTYFQNEAQLEKSRLLSDRFSAERPKGSFSTLEIQRTEQGDSAMYLCASSLGQGEQETQYFGPGTRLLVL.

This clonotype showed up just a few times. The chain couples TRBV7-2 to TRBJ1-2, with 7 bases identical to TRBD1. Germline CDR1 is SGHTA and CDR2 is FQGNSA. After removal of 3 bases from V and 4 bases from J, the junction contained 5 bases not matched to a gene. The CDR3 length is 14 residues. The CDR3 is CASSFPTGSYGYTF. In DNA form, the CDR3 reads TGTGCCAGCAGCTTCCCGACAGGGTCCTATGGCTACACCTTC.

This clonotype was seen more than once but under ten times. The chain employs TRBV6-1 and TRBJ1-5, with TRBD1 matching 7 bases. V was clipped by 4 bases and J by 0 bases; unmatched bases: 6. The CDR3 covers 16 residues. Germline V gives CDR1 MNHNS, CDR2 SASEGT. The CDR3 DNA sequence: TGTGCCAGCAGTGCCCCGACAGGGATTAGCAATCAGCCCCAGCATTTT. Translation: CASSAPTGISNQPQHF.

The chain carries TRBV3-1 and TRBJ1-1; TRBD1 might be the D (6 bases). CDR3 length: 15 amino acids. Germline V CDR1 and CDR2: LGHDT, YNNKEL (reference sequence). Between the trimmed V and J ends, which lost 0 bases and 1 base, there was a span of 9 bases. CDR3: CASSQEGGPNTEAFF. The CDR3 DNA is TGTGCCAGCAGCCAAGAGGGGGGGCCGAACACTGAAGCTTTCTTT.

This sequence joins TRBV5-1 and TRBJ1-1; D ambiguous. Per germline, CDR1 SGHRS and CDR2 YFSETQ. The CDR3 contains 13 residues. V was trimmed by 6 bases and J by 0 bases, leaving 9 bases between them. CDR3 bases: TGCGCCAGCACGCAGGATGTGAACACTGAAGCTTTCTTT. Its translation: CASTQDVNTEAFF. Supplemented by reference TRBV5-1 and TRBJ1-1, the full variable domain reads KAGVTQTPRYLIKTRGQQVTLSCSPISGHRSVSWYQQTPGQGLQFLFEYFSETQRNKGNFPGRFSGRQFSNSRSEMNVSTLELGDSALYLCASTQDVNTEAFFGQGTRLTVV.

A few counts support this clonotype. The chain is built from TRBV4-1 and TRBJ2-1; D is ambiguous. Germline-derived CDR1 and CDR2 are MGHRA and YSYEKL. Trimming stripped 1 base from V and 5 bases from J, with 15 bases between. The CDR3 consists of 16 residues. As DNA, the CDR3 is TGCGCCAGCAGCCAAGGTCCCGGGTTTATTAACAATGAGCAGTTCTTC. It specifies CASSQGPGFINNEQFF.

The chain carries TRBV20-1 and TRBJ2-5, with 9 positions matching TRBD2. The CDR3 loop spans 15 amino acids. V shed 1 base, J shed 0 bases, and the junction held 3 bases outside the gene matches. CDR1 and CDR2 (germline): DFQATT, SNEGSKA (reference sequence). Written as DNA, the CDR3 is TGCAGTGCTAGAGGAAGCGGGGGGTACCAAGAGACCCAGTACTTC. Translated, it gives CSARGSGGYQETQYF.

The chain recombines TRBV6-5 with TRBJ1-2; tentative D call: TRBD1 (6 bases). The CDR3 has 13 residues. CDR1 is MNHEY, CDR2 SVGAGI, per germline. Between the trimmed V and J ends, which lost 4 bases and 6 bases, there was a span of 12 bases. The chain's CDR3 is CASSFTGWDGYTF. Written as DNA, the CDR3 is TGTGCCAGCAGTTTCACAGGGTGGGATGGCTACACCTTC.

This clonotype was seen more than once but under ten times. The gene calls are TRBV29-1 and TRBJ2-7; 10 bases align to TRBD2. There are 13 residues in the CDR3. V lost 1 base and J lost 6; bases outside the gene matches: 3. CDR1 is SQVTM, CDR2 ANQGSEA, per germline. CDR3 DNA sequence: TGCAGCGTTGAAGGCCAGCGGGGGGGCGAGCAGTACTTC. It encodes CSVEGQRGGEQYF.

This rearrangement joins TRBV24-1 to TRBJ1-5; D is perhaps TRBD1 (6 bases). The germline V and J ends were trimmed by 3 bases and 4 bases, with 15 bases remaining between them. The germline CDR1 and CDR2 sequences are KGHDR and SFDVKD. The CDR3 contains 16 residues. DNA of the CDR3: TGTGCCACCAGTGATAATGGGGGCGCGACGAATCAGCCCCAGCATTTT. It encodes CATSDNGGATNQPQHF.

This clonotype has more than one count but fewer than ten. The chain couples TRBV7-9 to TRBJ1-3; D gene unclear. The CDR3 is 18 residues long. V lost 5 bases to trimming and J lost 3 bases, with 23 bases between them. Germline V gene lookup returns CDR1 SEHNR and CDR2 FQNEAQ (reference sequence). The CDR3 loop reads CASSHISSGVPNGNTIYF. In DNA, the CDR3 is TGTGCCAGCAGCCACATATCGTCCGGGGTCCCCAATGGAAACACCATATATTTT.

There are a few counts of this clonotype. The rearrangement uses TRBV5-1 and TRBJ1-6, with D perhaps matching TRBD1 (5 bases). Trimming cost V 0 bases and J 8 bases, with 9 bases left between them. The CDR3 is made up of 14 amino acids. Germline CDR1 and CDR2: SGHRS and YFSETQ. CDR3 DNA sequence: TGCGCCAGCAGCTTGGTTGGGGGGGATTCACCCCTCCACTTT. Translated, it gives CASSLVGGDSPLHF.

This clonotype has ten or more counts. DNA for the CDR3: TGTGCCAGCAGTTCCCCCGGCGGGCGGTATGAGCAGTTCTTC. The encoded protein is CASSSPGGRYEQFF. The gene calls are TRBV28 and TRBJ2-1; possibly TRBD2 for D (5 bases). The ends were cut back, 4 bases at V and 8 bases at J, with 15 bases in the middle. The CDR3 loop spans 14 amino acids. Germline V gene data show CDR1 as MDHEN and CDR2 as SYDVKM. Filled out from reference TRBV28 and TRBJ2-1, the complete variable domain reads DVKVTQSSRYLVKRTGEKVFLECVQDMDHENMFWYRQDPGLGLRLIYFSYDVKMKEKGDIPEGYSVSREKKERFSLILESASTNQTSMYLCASSSPGGRYEQFFGPGTRLTVL.

This chain joins TRBV2 and TRBJ1-1; no firm D call. This CDR3 contains 15 residues. V lost 0 bases and J 0 bases, leaving 8 bases between the germline ends. In germline, CDR1 is SNHLY, CDR2 FYNNEI. CDR3 nucleotide sequence: TGTGCCAGCAGTGAAGCGGAGCGGATGAACACTGAAGCTTTCTTT. As protein: CASSEAERMNTEAFF. Full variable domain (rest looked up from reference TRBV2 and TRBJ1-1): EPEVTQTPSHQVTQMGQEVILRCVPISNHLYFYWYRQILGQKVEFLVSFYNNEISEKSEIFDDQFSVERPDGSNFTLKIRSTKLEDSAMYFCASSEAERMNTEAFFGQGTRLTVV.

The chain carries TRBV27 and TRBJ2-3, with D possibly TRBD2 on 6 matching bases. V was clipped by 6 bases and J by 5 bases, with 15 bases between them. This CDR3 comprises 14 residues. Germline CDR1 is MNHEY and CDR2 is SMNVEV (reference sequence). The CDR3 is CASRWTGGIDTQYF. CDR3 coding DNA: TGTGCCAGCAGATGGACTGGAGGGATAGATACGCAGTATTTT.

This clonotype was picked up a small number of times. The genes are TRBV10-3 and TRBJ2-3; D is uncertain. The CDR3 has 14 amino acids. V lost 5 bases to trimming and J lost 3 bases, with 12 bases between them. CDR1 and CDR2 from the germline V gene are ENHRY and SYGVKD. In DNA, the CDR3 is TGTGCCATCAGTTTCCAGCCTAGTACAGATACGCAGTATTTT. Encoded protein: CAISFQPSTDTQYF.

This chain joins TRBV6-2 or TRBV6-3 and TRBJ1-5; 10 bases are a match to TRBD1. CDR1 and CDR2 from the germline V gene are MNHEY and SVGEGT. The ends lost 5 bases at V and 4 bases at J; junction bases unmatched: 5. This CDR3 has 15 residues. In DNA, the CDR3 is TGTGCCAGCAGTGGGACAGGGGTCCTAAATCAGCCCCAGCATTTT. The encoded protein is CASSGTGVLNQPQHF.

V usage is TRBV5-6 and J usage is TRBJ1-5, with D uncertain. The V and J ends lost 0 bases and 9 bases respectively, with 7 bases between them. The CDR3 consists of 12 residues. Germline loops: CDR1 SGHDT, CDR2 YYEEEE. CDR3 residues: CASSLGPGPQHF. As DNA, the CDR3 is TGTGCCAGCAGCTTGGGCCCGGGGCCCCAGCATTTT.

The rearrangement links TRBV4-2 to TRBJ1-1; 7 positions match TRBD1. J was trimmed by 1 base and V by 1 base; bases with no gene match: 9. Germline V gene sequence: CDR1 LGHNA, CDR2 YNFKEQ. The CDR3 consists of 17 residues. This CDR3 is CASSQAEGGRSNTEAFF. In nucleotides, the CDR3 is TGTGCCAGCAGCCAAGCTGAAGGGGGCAGGTCGAACACTGAAGCTTTCTTT.

The chain employs TRBV12-3 or TRBV12-4 and TRBJ2-7; the match to TRBD1 covers 7 bases. The CDR3 has 13 residues. V shed 5 bases and J 3 bases; nucleotides not matched to a gene: 4. The CDR3 DNA sequence: TGTGCCAGCAGTCCCCCAGGGGGCTACGAGCAGTACGTC. Residues: CASSPPGGYEQYV.

This clonotype was recorded at least ten times. The chain links TRBV4-3 to TRBJ1-1; D is possibly TRBD1 (5 bases). CDR3 length: 17 amino acids. V was trimmed by 2 bases and J by 2 bases, leaving 18 bases between them. Germline CDR1 LGHNA, CDR2 YSLEER. CDR3 in amino acids: CASSQRAAEGRNTEAFF. As DNA, the CDR3 is TGCGCCAGCAGCCAAAGGGCGGCGGAGGGGAGAAACACTGAAGCTTTCTTT.

The chain employs TRBV7-2 and TRBJ1-1, with D possibly TRBD1 on 5 matching bases. The CDR3 loop spans 15 amino acids. V gave up 4 bases and J gave up 1 base, with 13 bases separating them. Per the germline V gene, CDR1 is SGHTA and CDR2 is FQGNSA. The CDR3 here is CASSSPGRGNTEAFF. CDR3 in DNA: TGTGCCAGCAGCTCCCCGGGACGGGGGAACACTGAAGCTTTCTTT.

This chain uses TRBV10-3 with TRBJ1-6, with D possibly being TRBD1 (5 bases). Per the germline V gene, CDR1 is ENHRY and CDR2 is SYGVKD. Trimming stripped 0 bases from V and 0 bases from J, with 9 bases between. The CDR3 is made up of 17 amino acids. CDR3 sequence (DNA): TGTGCCATCAGTGAGTCGAGAACAGGCTCCTATAATTCACCCCTCCACTTT. Translation gives CAISESRTGSYNSPLHF.

The V and J genes are TRBV5-4 and TRBJ1-2, with no clear D. The CDR3 runs to 14 residues. V was clipped by 4 bases and J by 3 bases, with 13 bases between them. Germline V gene data show CDR1 as SGHNT and CDR2 as YYREEE (reference sequence). CDR3 in DNA: TGTGCCAGCAGCCCCGTCAGCCAGGACTATGGCTACACCTTC. Amino acids: CASSPVSQDYGYTF. Supplemented by reference TRBV5-4 and TRBJ1-2, the full variable domain reads ETGVTQSPTHLIKTRGQQVTLRCSSQSGHNTVSWYQQALGQGPQFIFQYYREEENGRGNFPPRFSGLQFPNYSSELNVNALELDDSALYLCASSPVSQDYGYTFGSGTRLTVV.